This T cell receptor beta chain emerged from a study of molecular identifiers for immune sequencing clone quantification. This CDR3 region has 12 residues. The trim removed 10 bases at V and 5 bases at J, leaving 6 bases unmatched. Libraries of bulk TCR were made by previously described methods (with listed TCR primers). MiXCR, applied by TCRdb to the PCR reads, yields one record per CDR3 protein. The sample contains approximately 680,000 distinct CDR3 sequences, over 25% of which appear only once. This clonotype was observed many times. Its antigen is undetermined. Study results and limitations: Jurkat TCR RNA from one cell was spiked into approximately 930,000 naive cells, and it was reportedly detectable there.

The sequencing sample was made of naive CD8+ T cells from blood, with Jurkat cell RNA spiked in. The subset: FACS-sorted CD8+CD4-CCR7+CD45RA+ naive T cells. J is TRBJ1-1 and V is TRBV12-3 or TRBV12-4, with 8 nucleotides matching TRBD1. The clonotype comes from a human donor in good health. Some libraries in this study had Jurkat cell RNA spiked in. In DNA, the CDR3 is TGTGCCATCGGACAGGGTTTGACTGAAGCTTTCTTT. Protein product: CAIGQGLTEAFF.